The T cell receptor beta chain described here comes from a study of shared clonotypes between healthy human individuals. Study details: Per donor, CD8 memory used one plate, CD8 naive used two, CD4 memory used three and CD4 naive used three.

From germline, CDR1 is SGHNT and CDR2 YYREEE (reference sequence). V was trimmed by 0 bases and J by 9 bases, leaving 13 bases between them. The CDR3 has 13 residues. The healthy adult donors were HIV-negative and reported no recent acute infections or vaccinations. For each subset, genomic DNA was distributed in equal portions over several immunoSEQ plates. Authors' analysis steps: ImmunoSEQ sequences covered only the junction and lacked quality scores; filtering therefore differed. Assay: immunoSEQ multiplex PCR; the TCRdb copy retains only in-frame clones and omits some. V and J calls and clone size are copied from that table; D and trimming were computed from the DNA. In the table there are 950,000 to 1,300,000 clones, about 76% of which are singletons. This clone was detected only once.

This clonotype was sampled from a man in his late teens or twenties in good health. The chain has TRBV5-4 and TRBJ2-7; D is perhaps TRBD2 (6 bases). Sequenced input: memory CD4+ T cells sorted from blood. Subset indicated: CD45RA-negative fraction. CDR3 region: CASSLGSGVGQYF. The CDR3 DNA reads TGTGCCAGCAGCTTGGGATCGGGGGTTGGGCAGTACTTC.